Included here is one T cell receptor (beta chain) sequence, with context. Its antigen is not identified. The source of the sample is a study of monozygotic twins with inflammatory bowel disease. Study results and caveats: None of the different T cell subtypes could be distinguished from one another.

Using the 5' RACE reads, TCRdb records one entry per CDR3 protein without DNA. The sample includes about 150,000 distinct CDR3 sequences. The CDR3 runs 15 residues. CDR1 LGHNA and CDR2 YNFKEQ come from the germline V gene. The sequence came from a human donor with ulcerative colitis or Crohn's disease, or a healthy co-twin of an affected twin (not recorded which). Material for sequencing was blood. V and J are TRBV4-2 and TRBJ1-2; TCRdb gives TRBD1 as the D gene, but with no DNA this cannot be confirmed. This CDR3 reads CASSQAGQGAHGYTF.